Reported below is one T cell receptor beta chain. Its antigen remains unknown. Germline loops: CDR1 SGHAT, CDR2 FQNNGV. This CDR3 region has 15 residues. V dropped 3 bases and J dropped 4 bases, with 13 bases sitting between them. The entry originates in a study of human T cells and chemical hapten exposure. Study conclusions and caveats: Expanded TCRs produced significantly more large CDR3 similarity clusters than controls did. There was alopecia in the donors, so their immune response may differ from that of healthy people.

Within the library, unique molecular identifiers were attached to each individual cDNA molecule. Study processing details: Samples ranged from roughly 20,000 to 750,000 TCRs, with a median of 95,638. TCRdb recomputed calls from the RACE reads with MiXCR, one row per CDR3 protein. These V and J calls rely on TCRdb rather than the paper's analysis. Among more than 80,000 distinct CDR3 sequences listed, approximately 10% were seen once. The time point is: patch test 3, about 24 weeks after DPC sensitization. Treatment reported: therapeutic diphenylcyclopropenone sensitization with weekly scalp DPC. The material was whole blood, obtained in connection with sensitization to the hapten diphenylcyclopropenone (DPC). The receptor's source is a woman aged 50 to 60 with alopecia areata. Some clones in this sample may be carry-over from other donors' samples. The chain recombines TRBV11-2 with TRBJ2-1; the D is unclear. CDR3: CASSFLGRTYNEQFF. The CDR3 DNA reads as TGTGCCAGCAGCTTCTTAGGCAGAACGTACAATGAGCAGTTCTTC.